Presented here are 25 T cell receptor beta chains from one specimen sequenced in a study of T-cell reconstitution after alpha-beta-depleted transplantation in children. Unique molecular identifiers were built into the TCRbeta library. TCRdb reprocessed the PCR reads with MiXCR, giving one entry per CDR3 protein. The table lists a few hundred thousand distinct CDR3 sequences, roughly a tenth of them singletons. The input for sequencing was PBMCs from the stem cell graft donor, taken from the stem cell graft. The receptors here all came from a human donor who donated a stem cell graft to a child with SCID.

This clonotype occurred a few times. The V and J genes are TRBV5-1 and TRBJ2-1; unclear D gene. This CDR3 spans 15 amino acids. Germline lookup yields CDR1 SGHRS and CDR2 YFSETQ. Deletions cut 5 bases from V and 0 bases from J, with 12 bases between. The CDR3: CASSWVKSSYNEQFF. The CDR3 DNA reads TGCGCCAGCAGTTGGGTAAAGAGCTCCTACAATGAGCAGTTCTTC.

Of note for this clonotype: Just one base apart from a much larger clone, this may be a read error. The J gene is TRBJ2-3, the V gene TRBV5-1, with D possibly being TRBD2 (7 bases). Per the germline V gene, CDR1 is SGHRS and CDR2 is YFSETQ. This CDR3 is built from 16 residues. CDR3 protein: CASTNNRVTSIDTQYF. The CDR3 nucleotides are TGCGCCAGCACCAATAACAGGGTGACTAGCATAGATACGCAGTATTTT.

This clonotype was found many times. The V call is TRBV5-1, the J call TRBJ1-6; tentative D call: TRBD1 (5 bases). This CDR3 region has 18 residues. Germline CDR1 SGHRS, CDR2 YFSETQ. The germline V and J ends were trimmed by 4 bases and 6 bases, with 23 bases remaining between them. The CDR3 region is CASSPLAALGAGNSPLHF. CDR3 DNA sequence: TGCGCCAGCAGCCCCCTCGCCGCCCTCGGGGCAGGTAATTCACCCCTCCACTTT.

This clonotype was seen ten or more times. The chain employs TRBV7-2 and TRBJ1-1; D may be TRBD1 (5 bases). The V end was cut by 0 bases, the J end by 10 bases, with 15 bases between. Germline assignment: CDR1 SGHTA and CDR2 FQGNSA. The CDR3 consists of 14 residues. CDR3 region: CASSLARWDDRAFF. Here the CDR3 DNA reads TGTGCCAGCAGCTTAGCGCGTTGGGACGATAGAGCTTTCTTT.

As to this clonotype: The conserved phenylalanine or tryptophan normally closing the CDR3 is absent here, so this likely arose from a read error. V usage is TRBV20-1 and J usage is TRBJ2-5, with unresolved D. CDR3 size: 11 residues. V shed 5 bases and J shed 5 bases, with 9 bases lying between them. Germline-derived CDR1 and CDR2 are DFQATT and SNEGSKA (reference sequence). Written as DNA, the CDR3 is TGCAGTGCTCTGATACGCGAGACCCAGTACTAC. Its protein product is CSALIRETQYY.

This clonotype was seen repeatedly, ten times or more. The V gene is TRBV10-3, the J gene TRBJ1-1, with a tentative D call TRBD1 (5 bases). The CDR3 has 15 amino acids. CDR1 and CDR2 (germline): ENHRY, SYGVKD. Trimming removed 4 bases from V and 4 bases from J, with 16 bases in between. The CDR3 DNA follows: TGTGCCATCAGTGCCGCGAAAGGGGCGGGCACTGAAGCTTTCTTT. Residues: CAISAAKGAGTEAFF.

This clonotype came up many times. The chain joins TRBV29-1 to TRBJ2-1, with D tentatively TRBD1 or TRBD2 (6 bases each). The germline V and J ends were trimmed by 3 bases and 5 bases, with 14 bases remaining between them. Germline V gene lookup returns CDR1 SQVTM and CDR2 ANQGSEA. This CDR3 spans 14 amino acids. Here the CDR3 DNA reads TGCAGCGTTGACCGACGGGGGCGAGACAATGAGCAGTTCTTC. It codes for CSVDRRGRDNEQFF.

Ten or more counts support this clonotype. The DNA for the CDR3 is TGCGCCAGCAGCCAAGATCCCCCCTTAGGGGAGCAGTACTTC. This sequence encodes CASSQDPPLGEQYF. The chain combines TRBV4-3 with TRBJ2-7; the D is unclear. Germline CDR1 and CDR2: LGHNA and YSLEER. The CDR3 loop spans 14 amino acids. V gave up 0 bases and J gave up 7 bases, with 13 bases separating them.

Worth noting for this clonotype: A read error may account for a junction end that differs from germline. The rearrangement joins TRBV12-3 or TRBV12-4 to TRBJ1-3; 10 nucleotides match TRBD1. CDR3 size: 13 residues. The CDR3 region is CTSSQDRGNTIYF. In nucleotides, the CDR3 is TGTACCAGCAGTCAGGACAGGGGGAACACCATATATTTT.

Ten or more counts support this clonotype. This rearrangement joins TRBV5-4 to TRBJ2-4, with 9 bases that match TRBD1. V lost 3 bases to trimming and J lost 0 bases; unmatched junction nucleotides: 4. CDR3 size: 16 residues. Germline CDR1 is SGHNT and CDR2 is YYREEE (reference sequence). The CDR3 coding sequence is TGTGCCAGCAGCTCGGGACAGGGATCAGCCAAAAACATTCAGTACTTC. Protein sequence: CASSSGQGSAKNIQYF.

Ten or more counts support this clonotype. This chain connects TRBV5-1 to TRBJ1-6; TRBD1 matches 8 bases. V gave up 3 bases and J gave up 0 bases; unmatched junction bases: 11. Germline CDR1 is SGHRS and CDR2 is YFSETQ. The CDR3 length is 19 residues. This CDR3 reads CASSSQPTGAPSYNSPLHF. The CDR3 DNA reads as TGCGCCAGCAGCTCTCAACCGACAGGGGCTCCCTCCTATAATTCACCCCTCCACTTT.

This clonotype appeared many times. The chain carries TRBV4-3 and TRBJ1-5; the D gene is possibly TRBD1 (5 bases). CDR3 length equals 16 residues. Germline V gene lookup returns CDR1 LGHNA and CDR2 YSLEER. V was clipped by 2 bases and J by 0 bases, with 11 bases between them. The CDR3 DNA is TGCGCCAGCAGCCAATTTTTGGGGGATAGCAATCAGCCCCAGCATTTT. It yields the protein CASSQFLGDSNQPQHF.

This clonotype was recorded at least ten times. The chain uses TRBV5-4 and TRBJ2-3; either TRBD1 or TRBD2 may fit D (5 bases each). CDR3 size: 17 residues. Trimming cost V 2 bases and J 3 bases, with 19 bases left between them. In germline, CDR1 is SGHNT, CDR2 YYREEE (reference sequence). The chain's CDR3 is CASSLIFAGRRTDTQYF. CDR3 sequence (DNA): TGTGCCAGCAGCTTAATATTTGCAGGGCGGAGGACAGATACGCAGTATTTT.

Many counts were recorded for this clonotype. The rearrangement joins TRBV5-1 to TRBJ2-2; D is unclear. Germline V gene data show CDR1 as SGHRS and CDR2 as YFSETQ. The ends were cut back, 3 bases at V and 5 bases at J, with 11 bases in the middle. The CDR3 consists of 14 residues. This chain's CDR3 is CASSSTGQTGELFF. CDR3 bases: TGCGCCAGCAGCTCAACCGGGCAGACCGGGGAGCTGTTTTTT. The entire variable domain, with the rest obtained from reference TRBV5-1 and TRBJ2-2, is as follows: KAGVTQTPRYLIKTRGQQVTLSCSPISGHRSVSWYQQTPGQGLQFLFEYFSETQRNKGNFPGRFSGRQFSNSRSEMNVSTLELGDSALYLCASSSTGQTGELFFGEGSRLTVL.

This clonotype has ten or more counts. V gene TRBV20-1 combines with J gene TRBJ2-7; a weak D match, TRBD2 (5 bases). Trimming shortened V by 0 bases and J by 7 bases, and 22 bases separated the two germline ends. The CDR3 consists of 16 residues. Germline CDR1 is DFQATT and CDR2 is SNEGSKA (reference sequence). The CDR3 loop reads CSARDLRRPPTGEQYF. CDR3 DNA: TGCAGTGCTAGAGATCTCCGAAGGCCACCTACGGGGGAGCAGTACTTC.

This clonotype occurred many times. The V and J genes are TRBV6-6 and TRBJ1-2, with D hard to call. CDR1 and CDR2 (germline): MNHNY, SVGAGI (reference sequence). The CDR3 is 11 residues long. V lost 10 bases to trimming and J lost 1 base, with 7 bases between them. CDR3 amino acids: CATGVNYGYTF. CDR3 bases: TGTGCCACCGGGGTTAACTATGGCTACACCTTC.

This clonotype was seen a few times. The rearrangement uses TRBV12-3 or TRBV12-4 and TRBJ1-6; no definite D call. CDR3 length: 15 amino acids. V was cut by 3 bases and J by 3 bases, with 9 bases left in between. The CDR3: CASSFVAGYNSPLHF. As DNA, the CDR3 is TGTGCCAGCAGTTTCGTCGCTGGCTATAATTCACCCCTCCACTTT.

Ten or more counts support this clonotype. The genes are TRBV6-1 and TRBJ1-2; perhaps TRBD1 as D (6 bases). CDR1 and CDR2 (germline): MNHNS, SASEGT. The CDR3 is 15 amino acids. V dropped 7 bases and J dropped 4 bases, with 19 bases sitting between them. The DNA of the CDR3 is TGTGCCAGCATTGATCAGGGGTTCCGATCCTATGGCTACACCTTC. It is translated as CASIDQGFRSYGYTF.

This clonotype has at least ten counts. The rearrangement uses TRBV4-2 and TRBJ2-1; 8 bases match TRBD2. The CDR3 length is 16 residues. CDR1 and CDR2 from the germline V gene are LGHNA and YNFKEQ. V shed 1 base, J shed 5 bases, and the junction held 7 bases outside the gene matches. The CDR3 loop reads CASSQVSGGSHNEQFF. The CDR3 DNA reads TGTGCCAGCAGCCAAGTGAGCGGGGGAAGCCACAATGAGCAGTTCTTC.

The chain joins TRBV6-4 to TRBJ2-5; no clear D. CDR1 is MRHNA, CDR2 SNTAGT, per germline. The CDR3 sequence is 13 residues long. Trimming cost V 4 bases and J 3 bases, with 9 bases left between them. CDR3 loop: CASSAGPKETQYF. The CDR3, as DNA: TGTGCCAGCAGTGCCGGGCCAAAAGAGACCCAGTACTTC.

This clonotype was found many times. CDR3 coding DNA: TGTGCCACCAGCAGAGGGTACCGGACGGCCCGGGGAAACTATGGCTACACCTTC. It specifies CATSRGYRTARGNYGYTF. V and J are TRBV15 and TRBJ1-2, with D hard to call. Germline loops: CDR1 LNHNV, CDR2 YYDKDF (reference sequence). The CDR3 is 18 residues long. The V and J ends lost 1 base and 2 bases respectively, with 20 bases between them.

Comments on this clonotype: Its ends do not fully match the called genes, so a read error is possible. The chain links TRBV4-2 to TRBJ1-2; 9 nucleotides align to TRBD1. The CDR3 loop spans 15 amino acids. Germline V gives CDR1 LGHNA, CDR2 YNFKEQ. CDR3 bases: TGTGCCAGCAGCCAAGCGTCGGGACAGGGATATGGCGACACCTTC. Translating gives CASSQASGQGYGDTF.

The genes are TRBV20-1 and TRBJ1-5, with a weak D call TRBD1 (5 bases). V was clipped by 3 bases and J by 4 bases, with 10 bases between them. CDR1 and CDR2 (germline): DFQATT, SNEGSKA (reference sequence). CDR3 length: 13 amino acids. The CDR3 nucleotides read TGCAGTGCTAGGGGGGAATGGAATCAGCCCCAGCATTTT. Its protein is CSARGEWNQPQHF.

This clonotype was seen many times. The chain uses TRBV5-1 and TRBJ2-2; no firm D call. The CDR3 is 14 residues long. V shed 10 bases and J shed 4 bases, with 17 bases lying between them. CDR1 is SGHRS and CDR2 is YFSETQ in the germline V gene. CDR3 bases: TGCGCCTGCAAAGAGAGAGCGAGCACCGGGGAGCTGTTTTTT. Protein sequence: CACKERASTGELFF.

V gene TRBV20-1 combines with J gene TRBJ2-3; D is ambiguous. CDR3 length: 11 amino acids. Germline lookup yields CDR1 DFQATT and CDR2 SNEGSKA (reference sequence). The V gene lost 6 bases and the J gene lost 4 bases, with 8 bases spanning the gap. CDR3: CSAESADTQYF. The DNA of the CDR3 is TGCAGTGCCGAGAGCGCAGATACGCAGTATTTT.